The 28 T cell receptor beta chains given below trace back to one sample, sequenced in a study of lung T cells in sarcoidosis with Löfgren's syndrome (dated by TCRdb to about 2017). The instrument was an Illumina MiSeq. The public sequencing data were trimmed at Q25 with fastp and processed into clonotypes with MiXCR by TCRdb, which kept only in-frame beta chains. Rows matching on CDR3 protein sequence are summarized as one entry with the most common DNA and genes. Here the sample has 8,500 to 9,500 distinct CDR3 sequences; approximately 21% occur a single time. Of the sample, 20% to 25% is held by the ten largest clones. The sequencing sample was made of CD4+ T cells from bronchoalveolar lavage fluid. Receptors were obtained from a human donor with sarcoidosis (Löfgren's syndrome or another form), or a control subject (not recorded which).

As to this clonotype: A much larger clone lies one base from this, so it may be a read error. CDR3 amino acids: CASSLGRMGQPQHF. The CDR3 DNA follows: TGTGCCAGCAGTTTGGGCAGGATGGGTCAGCCCCAGCATTTT. The chain links TRBV27 to TRBJ1-5; D unresolved. The germline V gene encodes CDR1 MNHEY and CDR2 SMNVEV (reference sequence). Trimming cost V 3 bases and J 6 bases, with 12 bases left between them. The CDR3 is 14 residues long.

V gene TRBV20-1 combines with J gene TRBJ2-1, with TRBD1 matching 7 bases. The CDR3 spans 17 residues. After removal of 1 base from V and 0 bases from J, the junction contained 9 bases not matched to a gene. Germline loops: CDR1 DFQATT, CDR2 SNEGSKA (reference sequence). The CDR3 here is CSARGYSGTDSYNEQFF. As DNA, the CDR3 is TGCAGTGCTAGAGGCTACTCCGGGACAGACTCCTACAATGAGCAGTTCTTC.

The gene calls are TRBV5-1 and TRBJ1-1; 7 bases align to TRBD1. V trimming: 6 bases; J trimming: 7 bases; junction bases outside the gene matches: 12. Germline CDR1 reads SGHRS; CDR2 reads YFSETQ. The CDR3 has 14 amino acids. This chain's CDR3 is CASNADRVDIEAFF. For the CDR3, the DNA is TGCGCCAGCAACGCCGACAGGGTGGACATTGAAGCTTTCTTT.

At least ten counts were recorded for this clonotype. The rearrangement links TRBV18 to TRBJ1-3; D possibly corresponds to TRBD1 (6 bases). The CDR3 is made up of 17 amino acids. Deletions cut 4 bases from V and 1 base from J, with 17 bases between. Germline V gene lookup returns CDR1 KGHSH and CDR2 LQKENI. This chain's CDR3 is CASSLNIHQGSGNTIYF. The CDR3 region has the DNA TGTGCCAGCTCACTGAACATACATCAGGGGTCTGGAAACACCATATATTTT.

Relative to its sample, this clonotype is medium-sized (0.01 to 0.1%). The chain employs TRBV2 and TRBJ2-5; D gene ambiguous. Germline V gives CDR1 SNHLY, CDR2 FYNNEI. This CDR3 is built from 12 residues. V lost 6 bases and J 5 bases, leaving 10 bases between the germline ends. CDR3 sequence reads: CASSPRIETQYF. The CDR3 coding sequence is TGTGCCAGCAGCCCCCGGATTGAGACCCAGTACTTC.

In its sample, this clonotype ranks as medium-sized. The genes are TRBV5-1 and TRBJ2-3; a possible D gene is TRBD2 (7 bases). The CDR3 has 18 amino acids. Trimming left V 0 bases short and J 0 bases short, with 17 bases between. Germline lookup yields CDR1 SGHRS and CDR2 YFSETQ. In nucleotides, the CDR3 is TGCGCCAGCAGCTTGGCTATTGCGGGGGCCTCTAGCACAGATACGCAGTATTTT. Protein sequence: CASSLAIAGASSTDTQYF.

This clonotype was seen many times. The genes are TRBV19 and TRBJ1-2, with D perhaps TRBD1 (5 bases). Germline V gives CDR1 LNHDA, CDR2 SQIVND (reference sequence). The CDR3 totals 13 residues. Trimming left V 7 bases short and J 2 bases short, with 11 bases between. In DNA, the CDR3 is TGTGCCAGTACCAGGGAGGGGAACTATGGCTACACCTTC. This translates into CASTREGNYGYTF.

The gene calls are TRBV25-1 and TRBJ2-2; no reliable D call. Per germline, CDR1 MGHDK and CDR2 SYGVNS. The CDR3 loop spans 12 amino acids. The CDR3 region is CTTRGNTGELFF. CDR3 nucleotides: TGTACCACCCGAGGGAACACCGGGGAGCTGTTTTTT. Drawing the rest from reference TRBV25-1 and TRBJ2-2, the complete variable domain is EADIYQTPRYLVIGTGKKITLECSQTMGHDKMYWYQQDPGMELHLIHYSYGVNSTEKGDLSSESTVSRIRTEHFPLTLESARPSHTSQYLCTTRGNTGELFFGEGSRLTVL.

Within the sample, this clonotype is medium-sized. The V and J genes are TRBV15 and TRBJ2-6; D is uncertain. The germline gives CDR1 LNHNV, CDR2 YYDKDF (reference sequence). The CDR3 extends over 14 amino acids. V was pared by 1 base and J by 1 base, with 2 bases between. CDR3 protein: CATSRVSGANVLTF. The CDR3 DNA is TGTGCCACCAGCAGAGTATCTGGGGCCAACGTCCTGACTTTC.

For the CDR3, the DNA is TGTGCCAGCAGTCCGACAGGGGTGGCCACTGAAGCTTTCTTT. Its translation is CASSPTGVATEAFF. The chain has TRBV12-3 or TRBV12-4 and TRBJ1-1; 8 nucleotides line up with TRBD1. CDR3 length: 14 residues. J gave up 4 bases and V 5 bases, and 6 bases lay outside the gene matches.

In its sample, this clonotype was seen a few times. The chain links TRBV12-3 or TRBV12-4 to TRBJ2-3; D unresolved. The CDR3 spans 15 residues. V dropped 5 bases and J dropped 1 base, with 13 bases sitting between them. CDR3 sequence: CASSPGRMGTDTQYF. The CDR3 DNA is TGTGCCAGCAGTCCCGGCCGGATGGGCACAGATACGCAGTATTTT.

In this sample, this clonotype is medium-sized. The chain couples TRBV4-2 to TRBJ1-6; D gene uncertain. The CDR3 length is 12 residues. V lost 0 bases to trimming and J lost 6 bases, with 0 bases between them. Looked up from germline, CDR1 is LGHNA and CDR2 is YNFKEQ. CDR3 nucleotide sequence: TGTGCCAGCAGCCAAGATAATTCACCCCTCCACTTT. This translates into CASSQDNSPLHF.

Note on this clonotype: A much larger clonotype is one base distant, so this may be a read error. The V gene is TRBV5-1, the J gene TRBJ2-3; 9 positions match TRBD2. V shed 0 bases, J shed 0 bases, and the junction held 5 bases outside the gene matches. CDR1 and CDR2 from the germline V gene are SGHRS and YFSETQ. The CDR3 totals 17 residues. CDR3 loop: CASSLEPSGASTDTQYF. CDR3 in DNA: TGCGCCAGCAGCTTGGAACCTAGCGGGGCTAGCACAGATACGCAGTATTTT.

Many counts were recorded for this clonotype. The DNA of the CDR3 is TGTGCCAGCAGCCTGGGTACGGTCCCGGGCACTGAAGCTTTCTTT. This translates into CASSLGTVPGTEAFF. The chain uses TRBV27 and TRBJ1-1; D remains ambiguous. Trimming stripped 6 bases from V and 4 bases from J, with 18 bases between. Germline CDR1 and CDR2: MNHEY and SMNVEV (reference sequence). This CDR3 spans 15 amino acids.

The sample holds many counts of this clonotype. The rearrangement links TRBV15 to TRBJ2-3, with D possibly matching TRBD2 (5 bases). Trimming took off 0 bases at V and 1 base at J, with 11 bases between the two ends. The CDR3 covers 16 residues. Germline V CDR1 and CDR2: LNHNV, YYDKDF (reference sequence). CDR3 sequence reads: CATSRDRGRRTDTQYF. CDR3 nucleotides: TGTGCCACCAGCAGAGACCGGGGTCGGCGCACAGATACGCAGTATTTT.

This chain joins TRBV5-1 and TRBJ1-1, with D tentatively TRBD1 (5 bases). Trimming shortened V by 0 bases and J by 4 bases, and 10 bases separated the two germline ends. This CDR3 has 14 amino acids. Germline V gives CDR1 SGHRS, CDR2 YFSETQ. CDR3 loop: CASSLASGGTEAFF. The CDR3 nucleotides read TGCGCCAGCAGCTTGGCCTCTGGGGGCACTGAAGCTTTCTTT.

In its sample, this clonotype is large (0.1 to 1%). The chain couples TRBV10-1 to TRBJ1-5; a weak D match, TRBD1 (6 bases). V lost 8 bases, J lost 3 bases, and 11 bases lay in between. There are 13 residues in the CDR3. From germline, CDR1 is WNHNN and CDR2 SYGVQD (reference sequence). CDR3 residues: CASSDRPNQPQHF. As DNA, the CDR3 is TGCGCCAGCTCCGACAGGCCCAATCAGCCCCAGCATTTT.

In this sample, this clonotype turned up many times. The chain joins TRBV6-1 to TRBJ1-6, with 10 bases aligning to TRBD1. The CDR3 totals 14 residues. Looked up from germline, CDR1 is MNHNS and CDR2 is SASEGT. V shed 6 bases, J shed 11 bases, and the junction held 7 bases outside the gene matches. CDR3 DNA: TGTGCCAGCAGACTCCGGGACAGGGGTACACCCCTCCACTTT. This codes for CASRLRDRGTPLHF.

This clonotype showed up many times. This chain joins TRBV27 and TRBJ2-4, with D possibly being TRBD1 or TRBD2 (6 bases each). The germline V gene encodes CDR1 MNHEY and CDR2 SMNVEV (reference sequence). CDR3 length equals 15 residues. V was shortened by 3 bases and J by 0 bases, with 9 bases between the two germline ends. CDR3 coding DNA: TGTGCCAGCAGTTTGAGGGGGGTAGCCAAAAACATTCAGTACTTC. It is translated as CASSLRGVAKNIQYF.

In this sample, this clonotype turned up many times. The rearrangement uses TRBV15 and TRBJ2-7; tentative D call: TRBD2 (7 bases). The CDR3 extends over 15 amino acids. V was clipped by 1 base and J by 2 bases, with 12 bases between them. Germline V gene lookup returns CDR1 LNHNV and CDR2 YYDKDF (reference sequence). The CDR3 loop reads CATSRGGGRTYEQYF. The CDR3 DNA sequence: TGTGCCACCAGCAGAGGGGGGGGGCGAACCTACGAGCAGTACTTC.

Regarding this clonotype: A much larger clone lies one base from this, so it may be a read error. The genes are TRBV3-1 and TRBJ2-7; TRBD1 matches 8 bases. J lost 1 base, V lost 0 bases, and 2 bases had no gene match. CDR3 size: 15 residues. Germline values: CDR1 LGHDT, CDR2 YNNKEL (reference sequence). CDR3 DNA sequence: TGTGCCAGCAGCCAAGACAGGGGGCGATCCTACGAGCAGTACTTC. Amino acid sequence: CASSQDRGRSYEQYF.

The CDR3 loop reads CASSESTGTSGNTIYF. The DNA for the CDR3 is TGTGCCAGCAGTGAGTCGACAGGTACCTCTGGAAACACCATATATTTT. This chain links TRBV2 with TRBJ1-3; perhaps TRBD1 as D (6 bases). There are 16 residues in the CDR3. Trimming cost V 3 bases and J 0 bases, with 12 bases left between them. CDR1 is SNHLY, CDR2 FYNNEI, per germline.

Relative to its sample, this clonotype is medium-sized (0.01 to 0.1%). The CDR3 loop reads CASSYPGTPSYEQYF. The CDR3 region has the DNA TGTGCCAGCAGCTACCCCGGGACACCGTCCTACGAGCAGTACTTC. The chain joins TRBV7-2 to TRBJ2-7; a weak D match, TRBD1 (6 bases). The germline V gene has CDR1 SGHTA and CDR2 FQGNSA. The CDR3 runs 15 residues. Trimming removed 4 bases at V and 1 base at J, with 14 bases between.

This clonotype showed up many times. CDR3 coding DNA: TGTGCCAGTGGGACAGGGGGGAACTATGGCTACACCTTC. This codes for CASGTGGNYGYTF. The chain recombines TRBV11-2 with TRBJ1-2; 11 positions agree with TRBD1. V shed 9 bases and J 2 bases; nucleotides not matched to a gene: 2. The CDR3 has 13 residues. Looked up from germline, CDR1 is SGHAT and CDR2 is FQNNGV.

This clonotype occurred a few times. This may come from a read error, since a much larger clone is one base off. Lacking the conserved final phenylalanine or tryptophan, this CDR3 likely reflects a read error. The gene calls are TRBV28 and TRBJ2-7, with unresolved D. This CDR3 region has 13 residues. V was clipped by 8 bases and J by 3 bases, with 14 bases between them. Germline lookup yields CDR1 MDHEN and CDR2 SYDVKM. CDR3 nucleotide sequence: TGTGCCAGCGCGATGCTAACAGACTACGAGCAGTACTCC. Its protein product is CASAMLTDYEQYS.

The table lists this clonotype with many counts. The rearrangement joins TRBV12-5 to TRBJ1-1; D ambiguous. The ends were cut back, 9 bases at V and 0 bases at J, with 11 bases in the middle. The CDR3 runs 13 residues. Germline lookup yields CDR1 LGHNT and CDR2 FRNRAP. The DNA for the CDR3 is TGTGCTAGCGCCCAAGGGATGAACACTGAAGCTTTCTTT. Translated, it gives CASAQGMNTEAFF.

The table lists this clonotype with many counts. The chain has TRBV5-4 and TRBJ2-2; D is uncertain. V was trimmed by 0 bases and J by 1 base, leaving 4 bases between them. From germline, CDR1 is SGHNT and CDR2 YYREEE (reference sequence). The CDR3 is 14 amino acids. Here the CDR3 DNA reads TGTGCCAGCAGCTTGGAATGGAACACCGGGGAGCTGTTTTTT. Translating gives CASSLEWNTGELFF.

In regard to this clonotype: With a much larger clone just one base away, this may be a read error. This chain uses TRBV19 with TRBJ2-2; no clear D gene. This CDR3 has 16 amino acids. Germline V CDR1 and CDR2: LNHDA, SQIVND (reference sequence). As DNA, the CDR3 is TGTGCCTGTAGTATAAAAGGCTCACTGAACACCGGGGAGCTGTTTTTT. Protein sequence: CACSIKGSLNTGELFF.